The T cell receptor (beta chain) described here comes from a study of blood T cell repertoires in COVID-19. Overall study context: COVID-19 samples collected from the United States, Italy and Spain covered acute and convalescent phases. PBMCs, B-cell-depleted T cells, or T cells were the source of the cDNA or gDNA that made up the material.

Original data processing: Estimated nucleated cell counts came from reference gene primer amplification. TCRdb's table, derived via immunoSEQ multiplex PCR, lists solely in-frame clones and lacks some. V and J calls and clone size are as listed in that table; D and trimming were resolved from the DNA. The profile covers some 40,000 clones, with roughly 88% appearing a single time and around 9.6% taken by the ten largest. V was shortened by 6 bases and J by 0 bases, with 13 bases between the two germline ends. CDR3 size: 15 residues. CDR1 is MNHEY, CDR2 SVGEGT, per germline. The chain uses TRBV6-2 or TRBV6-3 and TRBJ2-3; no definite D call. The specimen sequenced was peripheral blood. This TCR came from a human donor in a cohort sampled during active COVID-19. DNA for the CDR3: TGTGCCAGCAGCCCAGGTGGGCCTAGCACAGATACGCAGTATTTT. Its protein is CASSPGGPSTDTQYF.